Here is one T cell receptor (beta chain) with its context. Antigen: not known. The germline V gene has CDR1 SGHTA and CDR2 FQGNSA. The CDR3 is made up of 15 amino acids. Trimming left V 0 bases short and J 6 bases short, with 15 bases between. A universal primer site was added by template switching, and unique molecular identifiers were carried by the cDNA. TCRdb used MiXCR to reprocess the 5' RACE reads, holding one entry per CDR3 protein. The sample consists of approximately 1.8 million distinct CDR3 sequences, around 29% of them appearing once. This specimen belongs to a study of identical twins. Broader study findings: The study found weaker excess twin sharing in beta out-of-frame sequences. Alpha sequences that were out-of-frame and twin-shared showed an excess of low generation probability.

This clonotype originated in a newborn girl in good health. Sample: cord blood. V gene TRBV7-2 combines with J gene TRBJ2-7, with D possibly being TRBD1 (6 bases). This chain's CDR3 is CASSLAVVRGGEQYF. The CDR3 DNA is TGTGCCAGCAGCTTAGCGGTTGTTCGAGGGGGCGAGCAGTACTTC.